Reported below is one T cell receptor (beta chain). Profiled with immunoSEQ multiplex PCR; TCRdb holds only in-frame clones, not every one. The table shows around 52,000 clones, with roughly 78% occurring only once. This record comes from a study of blood T cell repertoires in COVID-19. Study-level information: The United States, Italy and Spain provided the acute and convalescent COVID-19 samples. Sources were T cells, B-cell-depleted T cells, or PBMCs; the material itself was cDNA or gDNA.

The ends lost 3 bases at V and 2 bases at J; junction bases unmatched: 7. The CDR3 is made up of 15 amino acids. CDR1 is LNHDA, CDR2 SQIVND, per germline (reference sequence). The source material was peripheral blood. The V and J genes are TRBV19 and TRBJ2-7; TRBD1 matches 7 bases. This TCR came from a woman of 80 years or more with acute or convalescent COVID-19. The CDR3 loop is CASSMNDRVPYEQYF. CDR3 bases: TGTGCCAGTAGTATGAACGACAGGGTCCCCTACGAGCAGTACTTC.